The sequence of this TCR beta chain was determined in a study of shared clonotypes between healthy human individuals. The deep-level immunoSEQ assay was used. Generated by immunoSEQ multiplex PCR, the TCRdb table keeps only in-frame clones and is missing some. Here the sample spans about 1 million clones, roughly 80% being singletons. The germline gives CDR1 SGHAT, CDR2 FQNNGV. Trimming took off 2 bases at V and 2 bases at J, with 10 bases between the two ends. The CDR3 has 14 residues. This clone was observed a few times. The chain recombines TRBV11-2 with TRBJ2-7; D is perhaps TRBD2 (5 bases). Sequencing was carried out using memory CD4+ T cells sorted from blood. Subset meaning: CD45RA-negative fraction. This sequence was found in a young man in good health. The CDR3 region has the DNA TGTGCCAGCAGCTTAAATGAGGGCCCCTACGAGCAGTACTTC. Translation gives CASSLNEGPYEQYF.